Listed here is a single T cell receptor (beta chain). The antigen is undetermined. This entry comes from a study of cytomegalovirus exposure and HLA in healthy donors. Overall study results and limits: Earlier findings revealed that most TCR beta V segments proved productive either about 87% or about 30% of the time. Within the data, a cluster of highly shared sequence variants was likely a sequencing artifact. HLA alleles were associated with 18,000 or so TCR beta sequences in a later analysis at 0.05 false discovery rate.

Primers for the PCR totalled 60 Vbeta and 13 Jbeta. The data were produced by immunoSEQ multiplex PCR, yet TCRdb's version contains in-frame clones alone and is incomplete. Counted here are 100,000 to 150,000 clones, 17% occurring once; the ten biggest clones make up about 3%. With 4 bases removed from V and 4 bases from J, the gap between germline ends came to 22 bases. The CDR3 runs 17 residues. The germline V gene has CDR1 SGHAT and CDR2 FQNNGV. The material sequenced was PBMCs. This clonotype originated in a female donor in good health and CMV-seropositive. J is TRBJ1-1 and V is TRBV11-2; tentatively, D is TRBD1 (6 bases). CDR3 amino acids: CASSSFELTRGSTEAFF. CDR3 DNA: TGTGCCAGCAGCTCCTTCGAACTTACGAGGGGGAGCACTGAAGCTTTCTTT.